The 4 T cell receptor beta chains reported below all come from one sample, sequenced in a study of T cell responses to AZD1222 COVID-19 vaccine. The table came from immunoSEQ multiplex PCR; TCRdb's copy has only in-frame clones and leaves some out. The repertoire consists of 130,000 to 150,000 clones, with roughly 89% occurring once and the leading ten covering 1.5% to 2%. The sample here was peripheral blood, taken on day 0 of AZD1222 vaccination. The receptors originated from an adult in good health.

The chain couples TRBV5-1 to TRBJ2-1; 11 positions match TRBD2. CDR1 is SGHRS, CDR2 YFSETQ, per germline. V was clipped by 2 bases and J by 7 bases; unmatched bases: 5. The CDR3 length is 15 residues. The DNA of the CDR3 is TGCGCCAGCAGCTTAACTAGCGGGAGTTGGAATGAGCAGTTCTTC. This encodes CASSLTSGSWNEQFF. Full variable domain (outside the CDR3, taken from reference TRBV5-1 and TRBJ2-1): KAGVTQTPRYLIKTRGQQVTLSCSPISGHRSVSWYQQTPGQGLQFLFEYFSETQRNKGNFPGRFSGRQFSNSRSEMNVSTLELGDSALYLCASSLTSGSWNEQFFGPGTRLTVL.

The chain recombines TRBV10-3 with TRBJ2-7, with 14 bases lining up with TRBD2. Germline-derived CDR1 and CDR2 are ENHRY and SYGVKD. V was pared by 9 bases and J by 0 bases, with 1 base of the junction left unmatched. CDR3 length equals 14 residues. The CDR3, as DNA: TGTGCCATTGGGACTAGCGGGAGCTCCTACGAGCAGTACTTC. Its protein product is CAIGTSGSSYEQYF.

V gene TRBV6-5 combines with J gene TRBJ1-5; D perhaps matches TRBD1 (5 bases). Trimming pared 6 bases from V and 3 bases from J, leaving 9 bases between. The CDR3 loop spans 13 amino acids. Per germline, CDR1 MNHEY and CDR2 SVGAGI. CDR3 region: CASRWGDNQPQHF. The CDR3 nucleotides read TGTGCCAGCAGATGGGGGGACAATCAGCCCCAGCATTTT.

The genes are TRBV7-2 and TRBJ1-5; D call uncertain. Germline V gene lookup returns CDR1 SGHTA and CDR2 FQGNSA. The CDR3 sequence is 12 residues long. Trimming removed 1 base from V and 6 bases from J, with 4 bases in between. CDR3 in amino acids: CASSLGFQPQHF. The CDR3 nucleotides are TGTGCCAGCAGCTTAGGATTTCAGCCCCAGCATTTT. The complete variable domain, with remaining parts taken from reference TRBV7-2 and TRBJ1-5, reads GAGVSQSPSNKVTEKGKDVELRCDPISGHTALYWYRQSLGQGLEFLIYFQGNSAPDKSGLPSDRFSAERTGGSVSTLTIQRTQQEDSAVYLCASSLGFQPQHFGDGTRLSIL.